The 25 T cell receptor beta chains listed next were all sequenced from one sample in a study of PD-L1 blockade in urothelial cancer. Sequencing used immunoSEQ multiplex PCR; TCRdb keeps in-frame clones, though not all of them. The sample has about 70,000 clones; about 90% are singletons. Noted time point: pretreatment peripheral blood. The sample in question was PBMCs, obtained around atezolizumab (anti-PD-L1) treatment. Receptor source: a man in his sixties or seventies with urothelial cancer.

The rearrangement joins TRBV15 to TRBJ1-5, with TRBD1 matching 9 bases. This CDR3 comprises 17 residues. Germline-derived CDR1 and CDR2 are LNHNV and YYDKDF (reference sequence). Trimming took 3 bases from V and 7 from J; bases not matched to a gene: 13. The CDR3 spells CATSRWGGGTGYQPQHF. In nucleotides, the CDR3 is TGTGCCACCAGCAGGTGGGGTGGCGGGACAGGGTACCAGCCCCAGCATTTT.

V is TRBV15 and J is TRBJ1-2; a possible D gene is TRBD1 (6 bases). This CDR3 spans 14 amino acids. V lost 5 bases to trimming and J lost 4 bases, with 14 bases between them. Looked up from germline, CDR1 is LNHNV and CDR2 is YYDKDF (reference sequence). The DNA for the CDR3 is TGTGCCACCAGCGGACCGCAGGGGCTCTATGGCTACACCTTC. Translation: CATSGPQGLYGYTF.

This sequence joins TRBV18 and TRBJ2-7; a possible D gene is TRBD1 (5 bases). V was clipped by 1 base and J by 2 bases, with 9 bases between them. Per the germline V gene, CDR1 is KGHSH and CDR2 is LQKENI. This CDR3 has 14 residues. The CDR3 sequence is CASSPLDRPYEQYF. The CDR3 coding sequence is TGTGCCAGCTCACCACTAGACAGACCCTACGAGCAGTACTTC.

V usage is TRBV11-2 and J usage is TRBJ1-1; D gene uncertain. Trimming removed 0 bases from V and 4 bases from J, with 15 bases in between. Looked up from germline, CDR1 is SGHAT and CDR2 is FQNNGV. The CDR3 is 16 amino acids. The CDR3, as DNA: TGTGCCAGCAGCTTAGATGTCATTCCGGGGATCACTGAAGCTTTCTTT. Translated: CASSLDVIPGITEAFF.

V gene TRBV10-1 combines with J gene TRBJ2-5; possibly TRBD2 for D (6 bases). Deletions cut 8 bases from V and 13 bases from J, with 17 bases between. Germline V gives CDR1 WNHNN, CDR2 SYGVQD (reference sequence). This CDR3 spans 11 amino acids. The CDR3: CASPGTDPPYF. DNA of the CDR3: TGCGCCAGCCCCGGGACTGACCCCCCGTACTTC.

The CDR3: CASNPGRMNTEAFF. The DNA for the CDR3 is TGTGCCAGTAACCCCGGGAGGATGAACACTGAAGCTTTCTTT. The V call is TRBV19, the J call TRBJ1-1; D unclear. Trimming removed 7 bases from V and 0 bases from J, with 12 bases in between. The CDR3 consists of 14 residues. CDR1 and CDR2 from the germline V gene are LNHDA and SQIVND (reference sequence).

The chain employs TRBV4-2 and TRBJ2-1, with 14 bases matching TRBD2. The CDR3 extends over 19 amino acids. Germline V CDR1 and CDR2: LGHNA, YNFKEQ. J lost 5 bases, V lost 3 bases, and 12 bases had no gene match. The CDR3, as DNA: TGTGCCAGCAGCCACGGACTAGCGGGAGGAATAGGGGGTAACAATGAGCAGTTCTTC. Amino acid sequence: CASSHGLAGGIGGNNEQFF.

This chain connects TRBV11-2 to TRBJ1-2; 10 positions match TRBD1. After removal of 5 bases from V and 6 bases from J, the junction contained 9 bases not matched to a gene. Germline loops: CDR1 SGHAT, CDR2 FQNNGV. CDR3 length equals 15 residues. The DNA of the CDR3 is TGTGCCAGCAGCCCCAACGCGGGGACAGGGGATGGCTACACCTTC. As protein: CASSPNAGTGDGYTF.

This clone qualifies as medium-sized (0.01 to 0.1%). A far more abundant clone sits one base away, making this likely a read error. Other DNA sequences from this sample encode an identical CDR3 as well. The chain uses TRBV27 and TRBJ1-2, with D uncertain. Deletions cut 3 bases from V and 2 bases from J, with 7 bases between. Germline-derived CDR1 and CDR2 are MNHEY and SMNVEV (reference sequence). CDR3 size: 13 residues. This CDR3 is CASSFEGNYGYTF. The CDR3 DNA follows: TGTGCCAGCAGTTTCGAGGGAAACTATGGCTACACCTTC.

This clone has only one observation. The J gene is TRBJ1-2, the V gene TRBV7-6, with TRBD1 identical over 7 bases. This CDR3 has 15 amino acids. With 5 bases clipped from V and 7 bases from J, the junction kept 13 bases outside the gene matches. Germline V gene sequence: CDR1 SGHVS, CDR2 FNYEAQ. The CDR3 DNA sequence: TGTGCCAGCAGCCCTCCTCCGAACAGGGGCCGTGGCTACACCTTC. Its translation: CASSPPPNRGRGYTF.

The chain has TRBV6-5 and TRBJ1-4; no firm D call. The length of the CDR3 is 15 residues. CDR1 is MNHEY and CDR2 is SVGAGI in the germline V gene. The V end was cut by 0 bases, the J end by 7 bases, with 12 bases between. Written as DNA, the CDR3 is TGTGCCAGCAGTTACTCAAACGGAGGGATTGAAAAACTGTTTTTT. It yields the protein CASSYSNGGIEKLFF.

J is TRBJ2-3 and V is TRBV2, with D perhaps TRBD1 (5 bases). The V gene's germline CDR1 is SNHLY and CDR2 FYNNEI. V was shortened by 4 bases and J by 5 bases, with 19 bases between the two germline ends. The CDR3 has 16 residues. The CDR3 loop is CASSADSGYGRDTQYF. The CDR3 nucleotides read TGTGCCAGCAGTGCCGACAGTGGTTATGGGCGAGATACGCAGTATTTT.

This clone appeared a single time. The chain combines TRBV5-1 with TRBJ1-5; no clear D gene. The ends were cut back, 1 base at V and 0 bases at J, with 8 bases in the middle. Germline-derived CDR1 and CDR2 are SGHRS and YFSETQ. CDR3 length: 15 residues. This CDR3 is CASSLYPDSNQPQHF. The CDR3 DNA reads as TGCGCCAGCAGCTTGTACCCAGATAGCAATCAGCCCCAGCATTTT.

The chain employs TRBV11-2 and TRBJ2-1; 7 nucleotides agree with TRBD2. The CDR3 is 15 residues long. Germline assignment: CDR1 SGHAT and CDR2 FQNNGV. After removal of 1 base from V and 6 bases from J, the junction contained 6 bases not matched to a gene. The CDR3 protein is CASSLVGTTFNEQFF. CDR3 bases: TGTGCCAGCAGCTTAGTCGGGACTACGTTCAATGAGCAGTTCTTC.

The chain recombines TRBV7-6 with TRBJ2-1, with 9 bases fitting TRBD1. Germline V gene lookup returns CDR1 SGHVS and CDR2 FNYEAQ. The V and J ends lost 6 bases and 1 base, in that order; junction bases with no gene match: 13. The CDR3 has 18 amino acids. The CDR3 sequence is CASSHNPQGQGSYNEQFF. In DNA form, the CDR3 reads TGTGCCAGCAGTCACAACCCCCAGGGACAGGGATCCTACAATGAGCAGTTCTTC.

The chain links TRBV18 to TRBJ2-1; 8 bases line up with TRBD1. Germline V gene lookup returns CDR1 KGHSH and CDR2 LQKENI. The V gene end was trimmed by 4 bases and the J gene end by 6 bases; junction bases not matched to a gene: 11. The CDR3 is 16 amino acids. CDR3 protein: CASSLKTGDASNEQFF. The DNA for the CDR3 is TGTGCCAGCTCACTGAAGACAGGGGATGCGAGCAATGAGCAGTTCTTC.

This clone has more than one count but fewer than ten. Other DNA sequences within the sample encode an identical CDR3. The chain couples TRBV2 to TRBJ1-2; TRBD1 aligns across 7 bases. Losses at the gene ends were 7 bases for V and 4 bases for J; bases not matched to a gene: 3. Per the germline V gene, CDR1 is SNHLY and CDR2 is FYNNEI. The CDR3 consists of 12 residues. The CDR3 reads CASTGQRYGYTF. The CDR3, as DNA: TGTGCCAGCACGGGACAGCGCTATGGCTACACCTTC.

J is TRBJ2-7 and V is TRBV20-1; D call uncertain. The germline V gene has CDR1 DFQATT and CDR2 SNEGSKA (reference sequence). This CDR3 has 11 amino acids. V was pared by 1 base and J by 5 bases, with 6 bases between. This CDR3 is CSARGVDEQYF. Here the CDR3 DNA reads TGCAGTGCTAGAGGAGTGGACGAGCAGTACTTC.

This chain links TRBV7-9 with TRBJ2-7, with TRBD2 matching over 7 bases. V gave up 5 bases and J gave up 3 bases; unmatched junction bases: 7. This CDR3 is 14 amino acids long. Germline V gives CDR1 SEHNR, CDR2 FQNEAQ (reference sequence). The CDR3 nucleotides read TGTGCCAGCAGCGACCTAGCGGTAGACTACGAGCAGTACTTC. It codes for CASSDLAVDYEQYF.

This clone appeared a few times. The V call is TRBV19, the J call TRBJ2-7; D may be TRBD1 (6 bases). V shed 5 bases and J shed 7 bases, with 12 bases lying between them. Per germline, CDR1 LNHDA and CDR2 SQIVND (reference sequence). This CDR3 contains 12 residues. The CDR3 is CASSPGTQEQYF. CDR3 in DNA: TGTGCCAGTAGTCCCGGGACACAAGAGCAGTACTTC.

The CDR3 nucleotides read TGTGCCAGCAGCCCGACAGGGGGCCAATACGAGCAGTACTTC. Encoded protein: CASSPTGGQYEQYF. The rearrangement uses TRBV6-5 and TRBJ2-7; TRBD1 matches at 10 bases. V trimming: 6 bases; J trimming: 4 bases; junction bases outside the gene matches: 6. CDR1 MNHEY and CDR2 SVGAGI come from the germline V gene. There are 14 residues in the CDR3.

Only a few counts were recorded for this clone. The chain couples TRBV19 to TRBJ2-7; TRBD1 agrees at 8 bases. V trimming: 2 bases; J trimming: 1 base; junction bases outside the gene matches: 1. This CDR3 comprises 14 residues. CDR1 and CDR2 (germline): LNHDA, SQIVND (reference sequence). This CDR3 is CASSINRGSYEQYF. CDR3 DNA: TGTGCCAGTAGTATAAACAGGGGGTCCTACGAGCAGTACTTC.

J is TRBJ2-7 and V is TRBV5-1, with D maybe TRBD2 (5 bases). Trimming took 5 bases from V and 7 from J, leaving 22 bases between them. Germline V CDR1 and CDR2: SGHRS, YFSETQ. This CDR3 is built from 15 residues. The CDR3: CASSPQPLETDEQYF. The CDR3 nucleotides read TGCGCCAGCAGTCCTCAACCACTAGAAACGGATGAGCAGTACTTC.

This chain uses TRBV5-1 with TRBJ2-1; a weak D match, TRBD1 (6 bases). Germline CDR1 and CDR2: SGHRS and YFSETQ. Trimming removed 1 base from V and 13 bases from J, with 9 bases in between. This CDR3 is 11 amino acids long. DNA of the CDR3: TGCGCCAGCAGCTTGACAGGGCATCAGTTCTTC. The encoded protein is CASSLTGHQFF. Full variable domain (outside the CDR3, taken from reference TRBV5-1 and TRBJ2-1): KAGVTQTPRYLIKTRGQQVTLSCSPISGHRSVSWYQQTPGQGLQFLFEYFSETQRNKGNFPGRFSGRQFSNSRSEMNVSTLELGDSALYLCASSLTGHQFFGPGTRLTVL.

V gene TRBV19 combines with J gene TRBJ2-7; possible D gene TRBD1, 6 bases. Germline CDR1 LNHDA, CDR2 SQIVND (reference sequence). The CDR3 is made up of 15 amino acids. Deletions cut 10 bases from V and 5 bases from J, with 24 bases between. CDR3 residues: CATDHRERSLDEQYF. CDR3 nucleotide sequence: TGTGCCACCGATCACAGGGAAAGGTCCTTAGACGAGCAGTACTTC.